The T cell receptor (beta chain) under discussion was sequenced for a study of blood T cell repertoires in COVID-19. In the study overall: Donors in the United States, Italy and Spain gave samples during acute or convalescent COVID-19.

Trimming removed 5 bases at V and 2 bases at J, with 13 bases between. The CDR3 is 14 residues long. Germline assignment: CDR1 WNHNN and CDR2 SYGVQD (reference sequence). Clones were read by immunoSEQ multiplex PCR, and TCRdb kept only the in-frame ones, dropping some. The table lists approximately 150,000 clones, roughly nine tenths of them singletons. The sample comprised peripheral blood. The chain is built from TRBV10-1 and TRBJ2-7; possible D gene TRBD2, 5 bases. The origin of this receptor is a human donor in a cohort sampled during active COVID-19. DNA of the CDR3: TGCGCCAGCAGTCGCGGACTCACCCCCTACGAGCAGTACTTC. Translation: CASSRGLTPYEQYF.